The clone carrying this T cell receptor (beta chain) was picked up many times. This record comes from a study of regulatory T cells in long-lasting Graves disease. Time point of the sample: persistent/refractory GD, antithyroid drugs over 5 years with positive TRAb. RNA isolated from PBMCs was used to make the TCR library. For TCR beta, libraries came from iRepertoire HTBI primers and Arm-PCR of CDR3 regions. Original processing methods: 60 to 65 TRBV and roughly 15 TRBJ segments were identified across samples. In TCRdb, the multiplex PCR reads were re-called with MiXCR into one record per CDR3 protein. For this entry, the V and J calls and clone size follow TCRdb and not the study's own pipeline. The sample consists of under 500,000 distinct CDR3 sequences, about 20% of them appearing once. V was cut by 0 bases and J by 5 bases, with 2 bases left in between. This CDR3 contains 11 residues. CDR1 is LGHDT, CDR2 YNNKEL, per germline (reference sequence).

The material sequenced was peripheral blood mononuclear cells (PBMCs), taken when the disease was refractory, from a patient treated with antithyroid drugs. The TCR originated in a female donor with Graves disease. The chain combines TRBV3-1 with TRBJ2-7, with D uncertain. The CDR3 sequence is CASSQEDEQYF. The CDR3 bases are TGTGCCAGCAGCCAAGAAGACGAGCAGTACTTC.